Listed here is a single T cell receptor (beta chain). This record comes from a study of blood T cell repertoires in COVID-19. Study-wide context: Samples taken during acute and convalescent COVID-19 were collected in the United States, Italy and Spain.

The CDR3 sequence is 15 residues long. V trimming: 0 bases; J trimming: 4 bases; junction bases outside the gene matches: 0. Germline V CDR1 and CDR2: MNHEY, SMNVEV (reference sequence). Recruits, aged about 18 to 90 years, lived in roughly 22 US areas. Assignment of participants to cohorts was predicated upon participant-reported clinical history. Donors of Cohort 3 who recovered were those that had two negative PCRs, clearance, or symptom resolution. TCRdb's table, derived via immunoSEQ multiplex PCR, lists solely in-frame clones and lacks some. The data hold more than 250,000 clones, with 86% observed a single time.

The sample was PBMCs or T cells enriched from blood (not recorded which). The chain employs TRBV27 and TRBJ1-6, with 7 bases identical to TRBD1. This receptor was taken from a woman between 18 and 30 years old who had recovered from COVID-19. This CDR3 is CASSLSDRYNSPLHF. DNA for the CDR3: TGTGCCAGCAGTTTATCGGACAGGTATAATTCACCCCTCCACTTT.